This T cell receptor (beta chain) was sequenced in a study of CD8 T cells in Susac syndrome. Whole-study findings and limits: The study admitted that it had a relatively small number of individuals in its TCR sequencing and HLA analysis.

The RNA input was roughly 0.45 to 1 ug, and it was reverse transcribed with random hexamers. The immunoSEQ assay covered 54 Vbeta and 13 Jbeta segments for CDR3. TCRdb passed the immunoSEQ multiplex PCR reads through MiXCR, listing each CDR3 protein once. The table lists about 180,000 distinct CDR3 sequences, approximately 95% of them singletons. Both CD4+ and CD8+ T cells were negatively isolated, and TEMRA cells underwent FACS enrichment. The germline V and J ends were trimmed by 5 bases and 2 bases, with 9 bases remaining between them. The CDR3 length is 12 residues. Germline V CDR1 and CDR2: SQVTM, ANQGSEA. A remark on this clonotype: Antigen: not known.

The sample taken for sequencing was CD8+ T cells from PBMCs. The receptor comes from a human donor with multiple sclerosis. The chain is built from TRBV29-1 and TRBJ2-5, with D possibly being TRBD1 (5 bases). The CDR3 nucleotides are TGCAGCGTTATGGACAAGCAAGAGACCCAGTACTTC. Its protein product is CSVMDKQETQYF.